The next 27 T cell receptor beta chains were all read from a single sample in a study of cytomegalovirus exposure and HLA in healthy donors. A multiplex PCR was run with 60 Vbeta primers and 13 Jbeta primers. Generated by immunoSEQ multiplex PCR, the TCRdb table keeps only in-frame clones and is missing some. The sample carries 150,000 to 180,000 clones, 82% recorded once. Sample: PBMCs. The receptors originated from a woman aged 50 to 60 in good health and CMV-seropositive.

This chain uses TRBV27 with TRBJ2-3, with 13 bases fitting TRBD2. V shed 7 bases, J shed 2 bases, and the junction held 6 bases outside the gene matches. CDR1 MNHEY and CDR2 SMNVEV come from the germline V gene (reference sequence). CDR3 length equals 16 residues. CDR3 sequence reads: CASTTTSGGYTDTQYF. In DNA form, the CDR3 reads TGTGCCAGCACCACGACTAGCGGGGGGTACACAGATACGCAGTATTTT.

The chain uses TRBV29-1 and TRBJ2-1, with a weak D call TRBD2 (6 bases). CDR3 length: 15 residues. The germline V and J ends were trimmed by 8 bases and 4 bases, with 21 bases remaining between them. Germline CDR1 is SQVTM and CDR2 is ANQGSEA. In DNA, the CDR3 is TGCAGCCCCCCCTCCGGGACTCTGGGTTACAATGAGCAGTTCTTC. Translated: CSPPSGTLGYNEQFF.

CDR3: CASRSTGNTEAFF. CDR3 sequence (DNA): TGTGCCAGCAGATCTACAGGGAACACTGAAGCTTTCTTT. The rearrangement uses TRBV6-1 and TRBJ1-1; weak D call: TRBD1 (5 bases). V dropped 6 bases and J dropped 1 base, with 9 bases sitting between them. CDR1 is MNHNS, CDR2 SASEGT, per germline. The CDR3 spans 13 residues.

Turning to this clone: The junction departs from the called germline gene at one end, perhaps through a read error. The V call is TRBV7-9, the J call TRBJ1-1, with TRBD1 as a possible D gene (5 bases). In germline, CDR1 is SEHNR, CDR2 FQNEAQ (reference sequence). This CDR3 contains 12 residues. CDR3 amino acids: CSSSEDQGTAFF. CDR3 sequence (DNA): TGTTCCAGCAGCGAAGACCAGGGAACAGCTTTCTTT.

This clone has more than one count but fewer than ten. The chain uses TRBV5-1 and TRBJ1-2; 9 bases align to TRBD1. CDR1 is SGHRS and CDR2 is YFSETQ in the germline V gene. The CDR3 is 13 amino acids. Trimming at V came to 3 bases and at J to 8 bases, leaving 5 bases not matched to a gene. DNA of the CDR3: TGCGCCAGCAGCTGGACGACAGGGGGAGGCTACACCTTC. It yields the protein CASSWTTGGGYTF.

The CDR3 region has the DNA TGTGCCAGCAGCTCCCGTAGACTAGCGGGGGGACACACCGGGGAGCTGTTTTTT. It translates to CASSSRRLAGGHTGELFF. The rearrangement uses TRBV7-9 and TRBJ2-2; 13 positions match TRBD2. V gave up 4 bases and J gave up 3 bases; unmatched junction bases: 8. This CDR3 is 18 amino acids long. The V gene's germline CDR1 is SEHNR and CDR2 FQNEAQ (reference sequence). The full variable domain, with the rest looked up from reference TRBV7-9 and TRBJ2-2, is DTGVSQNPRHKITKRGQNVTFRCDPISEHNRLYWYRQTLGQGPEFLTYFQNEAQLEKSRLLSDRFSAERPKGSFSTLEIQRTEQGDSAMYLCASSSRRLAGGHTGELFFGEGSRLTVL.

The chain links TRBV19 to TRBJ1-2; 7 nucleotides line up with TRBD1. CDR1 is LNHDA and CDR2 is SQIVND in the germline V gene (reference sequence). The CDR3 is made up of 14 amino acids. V lost 4 bases, J lost 0 bases, and 2 bases stayed unmatched. This chain's CDR3 is CASSRGTANYGYTF. CDR3 in DNA: TGTGCCAGTAGTAGGGGGACAGCTAACTATGGCTACACCTTC.

As DNA, the CDR3 is TGCAGCGTTTCTCTAGCGGAAGAGAATACGCAGTATTTT. Residues: CSVSLAEENTQYF. The rearrangement uses TRBV29-1 and TRBJ2-3; 7 bases line up with TRBD2. The V gene end was trimmed by 5 bases and the J gene end by 7 bases; junction bases not matched to a gene: 9. Germline assignment: CDR1 SQVTM and CDR2 ANQGSEA. This CDR3 contains 13 residues.

The genes are TRBV27 and TRBJ1-2; perhaps TRBD1 as D (5 bases). The germline V gene has CDR1 MNHEY and CDR2 SMNVEV (reference sequence). V was trimmed by 0 bases and J by 5 bases, leaving 13 bases between them. This CDR3 is 15 amino acids long. The DNA for the CDR3 is TGTGCCAGCAGTTTATCCACCGGGGGGGGGTATGGCTACACCTTC. This translates into CASSLSTGGGYGYTF.

The chain recombines TRBV10-2 with TRBJ2-4; maybe TRBD1 (7 bases). The CDR3 contains 15 residues. Germline CDR1 is WSHSY and CDR2 is SAAADI. The V end lost 5 bases, the J end lost 0 bases, and 11 bases lay between the germline ends. The CDR3 here is CASSPRGVAKNIQYF. The CDR3, as DNA: TGCGCCAGCAGTCCCAGGGGGGTAGCCAAAAACATTCAGTACTTC.

DNA of the CDR3: TGCGCCAGCAGTGACAGGGAAGACGGGGAGCTGTTTTTT. Its protein product is CASSDREDGELFF. The V gene is TRBV10-1, the J gene TRBJ2-2; possible D gene TRBD1, 5 bases. V was pared by 3 bases and J by 7 bases, with 9 bases between. Looked up from germline, CDR1 is WNHNN and CDR2 is SYGVQD (reference sequence). This CDR3 is built from 13 residues.

The V gene is TRBV7-9, the J gene TRBJ2-7, with D tentatively TRBD1 (5 bases). The V end was cut by 1 base, the J end by 2 bases, with 12 bases between. Germline assignment: CDR1 SEHNR and CDR2 FQNEAQ (reference sequence). This CDR3 region has 15 residues. CDR3 protein: CASSLGAGMPYEQYF. The CDR3 DNA sequence: TGTGCCAGCAGCTTAGGGGCAGGGATGCCCTACGAGCAGTACTTC.

The chain combines TRBV6-4 with TRBJ2-3, with D tentatively TRBD2 (7 bases). CDR1 MRHNA and CDR2 SNTAGT come from the germline V gene. Trimming stripped 6 bases from V and 2 bases from J, with 18 bases between. The CDR3 runs 16 residues. DNA for the CDR3: TGTGCCAGCAGCGAGGGTATTGGGGGGGCCACAGATACGCAGTATTTT. Its translation: CASSEGIGGATDTQYF.

This clone has only a few counts. The V gene is TRBV11-2, the J gene TRBJ2-7; the D gene is possibly TRBD1 (6 bases). Germline lookup yields CDR1 SGHAT and CDR2 FQNNGV. V dropped 3 bases and J dropped 4 bases, with 10 bases sitting between them. The CDR3 has 13 residues. CDR3 sequence reads: CASSLDSLYEQYF. The CDR3 nucleotides are TGTGCCAGCAGCTTGGACAGTTTATACGAGCAGTACTTC.

CDR3 amino acids: CASSIGGQRPNQPQHF. The CDR3 DNA reads TGTGCCAGTAGTATTGGGGGACAGAGACCCAATCAGCCCCAGCATTTT. The chain joins TRBV19 to TRBJ1-5; 7 nucleotides agree with TRBD1. Per germline, CDR1 LNHDA and CDR2 SQIVND (reference sequence). The CDR3 length is 16 residues. The junction had 8 bases not matched to a gene; V was cut back by 3 bases and J by 3 bases.

This clone was detected a few times. V usage is TRBV6-5 and J usage is TRBJ2-5; 10 bases are a match to TRBD1. This CDR3 has 15 amino acids. The trim removed 0 bases at V and 5 bases at J, leaving 3 bases unmatched. The V gene's germline CDR1 is MNHEY and CDR2 SVGAGI. DNA of the CDR3: TGTGCCAGCAGTTACTCGACAGGGGGCTTGGAGACCCAGTACTTC. Translation gives CASSYSTGGLETQYF.

The rearrangement joins TRBV6-1 to TRBJ2-3, with D unresolved. Trimming left V 6 bases short and J 5 bases short, with 6 bases between. The CDR3 runs 11 residues. The germline gives CDR1 MNHNS, CDR2 SASEGT. CDR3 protein: CASSAVDTQYF. The DNA for the CDR3 is TGTGCCAGCAGCGCAGTAGATACGCAGTATTTT.

This chain uses TRBV28 with TRBJ1-6; tentative D call: TRBD1 (5 bases). Germline values: CDR1 MDHEN, CDR2 SYDVKM. Trimming left V 8 bases short and J 10 bases short, with 21 bases between. The length of the CDR3 is 15 residues. CDR3 region: CASRRKLAGQSPLHF. The CDR3 nucleotides read TGTGCCAGCCGAAGGAAGTTAGCAGGGCAGTCACCCCTCCACTTT.

The J gene is TRBJ2-2, the V gene TRBV13; tentative D call: TRBD1 (6 bases). CDR1 and CDR2 from the germline V gene are PRHDT and FYEKMQ (reference sequence). V lost 4 bases to trimming and J lost 6 bases, with 12 bases between them. CDR3 length: 14 residues. In DNA form, the CDR3 reads TGTGCCAGCAGCTCTTCCCCAGGGGCCGGGGAGCTGTTTTTT. Protein: CASSSSPGAGELFF.

This clone was seen only a few times. CDR3 region: CASSFGGGPPDTQYF. CDR3 nucleotide sequence: TGTGCCAGCAGCTTTGGGGGGGGGCCGCCAGATACGCAGTATTTT. The chain employs TRBV7-3 and TRBJ2-3; tentatively, D is TRBD2 (7 bases). V was clipped by 3 bases and J by 4 bases, with 14 bases between them. CDR3 length: 15 amino acids. Germline V gives CDR1 SGHTA, CDR2 FQGTGA.

The V call is TRBV7-9, the J call TRBJ2-3; maybe TRBD2 (6 bases). This CDR3 has 15 amino acids. The germline CDR1 and CDR2 sequences are SEHNR and FQNEAQ (reference sequence). V was pared by 6 bases and J by 1 base, with 14 bases between. DNA of the CDR3: TGTGCCAGCAGTCCACATGAGCGGGGCACAGATACGCAGTATTTT. It specifies CASSPHERGTDTQYF. The complete variable domain, with remaining parts taken from reference TRBV7-9 and TRBJ2-3, reads DTGVSQNPRHKITKRGQNVTFRCDPISEHNRLYWYRQTLGQGPEFLTYFQNEAQLEKSRLLSDRFSAERPKGSFSTLEIQRTEQGDSAMYLCASSPHERGTDTQYFGPGTRLTVL.

This clone was counted only a few times. The rearrangement joins TRBV10-3 to TRBJ2-3; 8 nucleotides agree with TRBD2. V lost 8 bases to trimming and J lost 6 bases; unmatched junction nucleotides: 16. The CDR3 contains 16 residues. The germline CDR1 and CDR2 sequences are ENHRY and SYGVKD. CDR3 DNA sequence: TGTGCCATCGGGCCCAGCGGGGGCTCCTCAGCGGATACGCAGTATTTT. Residues: CAIGPSGGSSADTQYF.

The J gene is TRBJ1-3, the V gene TRBV10-1; D might be TRBD1 (5 bases). The CDR3 sequence is 13 residues long. V was clipped by 6 bases and J by 4 bases, with 10 bases between them. CDR1 is WNHNN and CDR2 is SYGVQD in the germline V gene (reference sequence). The CDR3 nucleotides read TGCGCCAGCAGCCCAGGGATCGGAAACACCATATATTTT. Its translation: CASSPGIGNTIYF.

The chain has TRBV7-9 and TRBJ2-7; 8 bases align to TRBD2. Germline CDR1 and CDR2: SEHNR and FQNEAQ (reference sequence). V lost 2 bases and J lost 4; bases outside the gene matches: 7. The CDR3 contains 15 residues. The CDR3 DNA reads TGTGCCAGCAGCTTAAGGGGACTAGGTCGGTACGAGCAGTACTTC. Protein product: CASSLRGLGRYEQYF. Supplemented by reference TRBV7-9 and TRBJ2-7, the full variable domain reads DTGVSQNPRHKITKRGQNVTFRCDPISEHNRLYWYRQTLGQGPEFLTYFQNEAQLEKSRLLSDRFSAERPKGSFSTLEIQRTEQGDSAMYLCASSLRGLGRYEQYFGPGTRLTVT.

The chain carries TRBV13 and TRBJ1-5, with D possibly being TRBD1 (5 bases). V was shortened by 2 bases and J by 4 bases, with 6 bases between the two germline ends. Germline values: CDR1 PRHDT, CDR2 FYEKMQ (reference sequence). This CDR3 contains 13 residues. In DNA form, the CDR3 reads TGTGCCAGCAGCTTACGGGGGAATCAGCCCCAGCATTTT. Translated, it gives CASSLRGNQPQHF.

The chain is built from TRBV4-1 and TRBJ2-1, with TRBD2 matching 8 bases. Germline lookup yields CDR1 MGHRA and CDR2 YSYEKL. The V and J ends lost 1 base and 6 bases, in that order; junction bases with no gene match: 8. The CDR3 runs to 16 residues. CDR3 loop: CASSQVLTGGGNEQFF. CDR3 bases: TGCGCCAGCAGCCAAGTCCTGACGGGGGGGGGCAATGAGCAGTTCTTC.

The chain carries TRBV28 and TRBJ1-2; D gene unclear. This CDR3 comprises 14 residues. The germline V and J ends were trimmed by 2 bases and 4 bases, with 11 bases remaining between them. Germline values: CDR1 MDHEN, CDR2 SYDVKM. The CDR3: CASSLRRSLYGYTF. The CDR3 DNA reads as TGTGCCAGCAGTTTACGAAGGAGCCTCTATGGCTACACCTTC.